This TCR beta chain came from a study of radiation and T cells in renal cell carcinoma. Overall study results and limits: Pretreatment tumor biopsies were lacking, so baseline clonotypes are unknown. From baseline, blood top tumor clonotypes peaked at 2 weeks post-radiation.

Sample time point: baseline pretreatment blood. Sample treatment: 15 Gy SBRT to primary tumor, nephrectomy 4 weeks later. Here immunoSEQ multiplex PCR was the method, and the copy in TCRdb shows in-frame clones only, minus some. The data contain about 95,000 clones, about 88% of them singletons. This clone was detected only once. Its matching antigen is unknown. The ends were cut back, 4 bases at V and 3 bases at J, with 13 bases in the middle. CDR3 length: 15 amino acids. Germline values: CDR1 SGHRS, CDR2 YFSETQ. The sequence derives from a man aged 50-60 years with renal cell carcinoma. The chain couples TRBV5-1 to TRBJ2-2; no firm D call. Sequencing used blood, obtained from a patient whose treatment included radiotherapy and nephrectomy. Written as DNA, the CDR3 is TGCGCCAGCAGCCCCTCCCCCCGGTACACCGGGGAGCTGTTTTTT. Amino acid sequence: CASSPSPRYTGELFF.